This TCR beta chain was retrieved from a study of blood T cell repertoires in COVID-19. From germline, CDR1 is SGHRS and CDR2 YFSETQ. This CDR3 has 16 residues. Trimming at V came to 3 bases and at J to 4 bases, leaving 4 bases not matched to a gene. A single count supports this clone. This table comes from immunoSEQ multiplex PCR, and its TCRdb copy is limited to in-frame clones, with some not included. The sample has 250,000 to 400,000 clones, roughly 88% seen once. The J gene is TRBJ2-3, the V gene TRBV5-1; 14 nucleotides align to TRBD2. The source material was peripheral blood. The source of this sequence is a woman aged 25 to 39 with COVID-19, enrolled during active disease. For the CDR3, the DNA is TGCGCCAGCAGCTCGACTAGCGGGAGGGCTTCAGATACGCAGTATTTT. This encodes CASSSTSGRASDTQYF.